This T cell receptor (beta chain) stems from a study of blood T cell repertoires in COVID-19. Study background: Researchers got acute and convalescent COVID-19 samples from the United States, Italy and Spain. T cells, B-cell-depleted T cells, or PBMCs supplied cDNA or gDNA.

The V end lost 2 bases, the J end lost 6 bases, and 16 bases lay between the germline ends. CDR1 is MDHEN, CDR2 SYDVKM, per germline. The CDR3 loop spans 15 amino acids. As processed by the authors: Researchers report that nucleated cell counts were estimated from reference gene primer amplification. The table came from immunoSEQ multiplex PCR; TCRdb's copy has only in-frame clones and leaves some out. V, J and clone size were drawn from that table, and D and trimming were deduced from the DNA. The sample records about 280,000 clones, roughly 90% being singletons. Seattle's cohort entered during active infection and was followed longitudinally.

This TCR came from a young woman with COVID-19, enrolled during active disease. Specimen: peripheral blood. V usage is TRBV28 and J usage is TRBJ2-5, with a weak D call TRBD2 (5 bases). In nucleotides, the CDR3 is TGTGCCAGCAGTTTAGGGTTGCTAGCTTTGCAGACCCAGTACTTC. As protein: CASSLGLLALQTQYF.